A selection of T cell receptor beta chains follows, all from one sample in a study of cytomegalovirus exposure and HLA in healthy donors. The data were produced by immunoSEQ multiplex PCR, yet TCRdb's version contains in-frame clones alone and is incomplete. The sample has around 190,000 clones, more than 75% seen once. The sequencing input was PBMCs. The receptors here all came from a man aged 25 to 45 in good health and CMV-seropositive. The CDR3 runs from the conserved cysteine through the conserved F or W.

v_gene | CDR3aa
TRBV2 | CASRNRVSVTEAFF
TRBV7-9 | CASSSDRGKQETQYF
TRBV5-4 | CASSLGLRPYGYTF
TRBV7-3 | CASSPQYNSPLHF
TRBV6-6 | CASSLPLSSYEQYF
TRBV20-1 | CSARDTGGYTF
TRBV6-6 | CASRSNGDRTYEQYF
TRBV6-1 | CASSEQAGGGGNIQYF
TRBV11-3 | CASSSQFNQPQHF
TRBV6-1 | CASSVRRGGTPDTQYF